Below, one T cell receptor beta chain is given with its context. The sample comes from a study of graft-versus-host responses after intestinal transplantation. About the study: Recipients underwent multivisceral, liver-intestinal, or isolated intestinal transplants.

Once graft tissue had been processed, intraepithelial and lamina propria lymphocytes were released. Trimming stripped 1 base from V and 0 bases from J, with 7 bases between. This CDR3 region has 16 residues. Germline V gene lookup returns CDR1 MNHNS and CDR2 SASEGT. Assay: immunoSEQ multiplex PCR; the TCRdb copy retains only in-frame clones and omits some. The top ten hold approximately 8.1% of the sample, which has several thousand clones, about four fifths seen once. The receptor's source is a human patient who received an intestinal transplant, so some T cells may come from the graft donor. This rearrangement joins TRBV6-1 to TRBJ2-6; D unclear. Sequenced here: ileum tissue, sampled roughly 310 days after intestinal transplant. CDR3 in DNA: TGTGCCAGCAGTGAAGAAGCCGGCTCTGGGGCCAACGTCCTGACTTTC. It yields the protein CASSEEAGSGANVLTF.